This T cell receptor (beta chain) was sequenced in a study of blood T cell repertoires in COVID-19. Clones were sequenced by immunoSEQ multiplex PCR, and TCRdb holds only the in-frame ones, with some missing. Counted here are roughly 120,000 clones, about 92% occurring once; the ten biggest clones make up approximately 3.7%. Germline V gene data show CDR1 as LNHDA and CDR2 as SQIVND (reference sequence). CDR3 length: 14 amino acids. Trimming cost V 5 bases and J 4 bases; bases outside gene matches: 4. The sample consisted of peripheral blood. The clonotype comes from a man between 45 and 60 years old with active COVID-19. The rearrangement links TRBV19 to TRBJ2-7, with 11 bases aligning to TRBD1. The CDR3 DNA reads TGTGCCAGTAGTGGAGGACAGGGGGCTTACGAGCAGTACTTC. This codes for CASSGGQGAYEQYF.